Here is one T cell receptor beta chain with its context. This clonotype has a single count. This receptor's antigen is unknown. No base quality values were provided; no much bigger clone lies one nucleotide off. Just one read gives weak support. Counted from cysteine to phenylalanine, this CDR3 has 15 amino acids. CDR3 DNA is the only sequence kept; it has 45 bases, read in frame from the first base. The germline V gene gives CDR1 as MNHEY and CDR2 as SVGAGI. V loses 6 bases of germline sequence and J loses 4 bases, and the interval between the two ends is 18 bases. The sample originates from a study of CD8 T cells in Susac syndrome (dated by TCRdb to about 2019). As for the study more broadly: Whether CD8+ T cell activation and differentiation in Susac syndrome was antigen driven was tested using repertoire sequencing. Results and caveats for the whole study, not just this receptor: The TCR sequencing and HLA analysis was acknowledged to have included a relatively small number of individuals.

RNA was extracted using the RNeasy kit, and about 0.5 to 1 microgram was reverse transcribed with random hexamers. TCR beta CDR3 regions were amplified with the immunoSEQ multiplex PCR assay covering 54 Vbeta and 13 Jbeta segments. Bias from PCR amplification was corrected by using a synthetic template baseline for primer optimization and for computational correction. Concerning the study's data processing: Reads were assigned to V, D and J genes according to IMGT and analyzed in immunoSEQ Analyzer, with only productive sequences retained. Clonality was calculated as one minus the Shannon entropy normalized by log2 of the number of productive unique sequences. For each patient and control, public and private clones were evaluated among the 100 most prevalent clones. A clone was defined as Susac-specific if it was absent from the healthy and MS cohorts, from roughly 990 published viral clones and from other ImmuneACCESS disease sequences. TCRdb reran the public reads through fastp at Q25 and MiXCR, keeping productive beta chains. Each entry is one CDR3 protein sequence, shown with its most common DNA and genes. The V and J calls reflect TCRdb's pipeline rather than the authors' work. This sample holds roughly 120,000 distinct CDR3 sequences; about 95% were observed only once. The top ten clones comprise 0.095% to 0.15% of the sample.

High-throughput TCR beta sequencing profiled peripheral blood CD8+ and CD4+ T cells from healthy donors, Susac syndrome patients and multiple sclerosis patients. The multiple sclerosis controls were treatment-naive patients who had stable or active relapsing-remitting disease and met the revised McDonald criteria. Bulk CD8+ and CD4+ T cells were purified magnetically by negative isolation, whereas CD8+ TEMRA cells were enriched by FACS. Blood was collected in EDTA tubes and processed within 24 hours, with PBMCs isolated through density gradient centrifugation. PBMCs intended for TCR sequencing were cryopreserved in liquid nitrogen and were subsequently thawed in a 37 degrees C water bath. The sorted or isolated CD4+, CD8+ and CD8+ TEMRA cells reached a purity of at least 90%.

The TCR sequence derives from a human donor with multiple sclerosis. This chain is built from TRBV6-5 and TRBJ1-2; 5 matching bases give a weak D call of TRBD1. Sequenced input: CD4+ T cells from PBMCs. The CDR3 amino acid sequence is: CASSSPGGTRYGYTF. The nucleotide sequence reads TGTGCCAGCAGCTCCCCCGGGGGGACCCGCTATGGCTACACCTTC.